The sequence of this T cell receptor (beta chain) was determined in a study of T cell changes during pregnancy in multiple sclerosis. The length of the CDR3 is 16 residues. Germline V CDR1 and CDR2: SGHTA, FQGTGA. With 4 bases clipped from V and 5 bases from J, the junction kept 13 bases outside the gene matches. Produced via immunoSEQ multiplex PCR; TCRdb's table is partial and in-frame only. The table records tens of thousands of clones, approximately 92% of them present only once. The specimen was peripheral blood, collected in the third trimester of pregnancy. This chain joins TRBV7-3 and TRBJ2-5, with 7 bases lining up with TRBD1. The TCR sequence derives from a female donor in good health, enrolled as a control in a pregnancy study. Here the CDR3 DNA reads TGTGCCAGCAGCTCCACCCCCCGGACAGGAGGCGAGACCCAGTACTTC. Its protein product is CASSSTPRTGGETQYF. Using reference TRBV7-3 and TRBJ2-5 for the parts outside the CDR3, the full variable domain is GAGVSQTPSNKVTEKGKYVELRCDPISGHTALYWYRQSLGQGPEFLIYFQGTGAADDSGLPNDRFFAVRPEGSVSTLKIQRTERGDSAVYLCASSSTPRTGGETQYFGPGTRLLVL.